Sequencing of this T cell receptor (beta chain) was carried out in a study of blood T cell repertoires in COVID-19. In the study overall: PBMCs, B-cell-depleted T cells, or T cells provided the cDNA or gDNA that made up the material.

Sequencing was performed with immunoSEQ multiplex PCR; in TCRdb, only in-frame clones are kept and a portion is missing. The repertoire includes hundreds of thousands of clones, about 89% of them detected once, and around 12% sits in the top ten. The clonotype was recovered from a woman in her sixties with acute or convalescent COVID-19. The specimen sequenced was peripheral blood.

CDR3 nucleotides: TGTGCCAGCAGCACCACGGACAGGGGTTACACCGGGGAGCTGTTTTTT. Its protein is CASSTTDRGYTGELFF. The chain is built from TRBV28 and TRBJ2-2, with 9 positions matching TRBD1. The ends lost 6 bases at V and 3 bases at J; junction bases unmatched: 8. The germline gives CDR1 MDHEN, CDR2 SYDVKM. This CDR3 contains 16 residues.